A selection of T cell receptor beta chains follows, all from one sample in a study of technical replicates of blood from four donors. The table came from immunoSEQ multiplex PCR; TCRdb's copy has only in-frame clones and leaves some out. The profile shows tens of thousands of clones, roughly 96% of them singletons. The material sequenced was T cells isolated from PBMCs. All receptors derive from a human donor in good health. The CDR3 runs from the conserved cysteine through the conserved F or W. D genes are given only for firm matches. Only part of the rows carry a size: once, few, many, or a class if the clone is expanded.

CDR3nt: TGTGCCAGCAGTTCCCCGGGACAGGGGGACTATGGCTACACCTTC
CDR3aa: CASSSPGQGDYGYTF
abundance: -
j_gene: TRBJ1-2
len: 15
d_gene: TRBD1
v_gene: TRBV27

CDR3nt: TGTGCCAGCAGCCCGAGCCGTTACAATGAGCAGTTCTTC
CDR3aa: CASSPSRYNEQFF
abundance: -
j_gene: TRBJ2-1
len: 13
d_gene: -
v_gene: TRBV6-5

CDR3nt: TGCGCCAGCAGGAGGGCCAGTGCAACTAATGAAAAACTGTTTTTT
CDR3aa: CASRRASATNEKLFF
abundance: once
j_gene: TRBJ1-4
len: 15
d_gene: -
v_gene: TRBV5-1

CDR3nt: TGTGCCAGTAGTATTACTAGCGGGAGAGATACGCAGTATTTT
CDR3aa: CASSITSGRDTQYF
abundance: -
j_gene: TRBJ2-3
len: 14
d_gene: TRBD2
v_gene: TRBV19

CDR3nt: TGTGCCAGCAGCCCATCCCGAGGGGGGGCGGACACTGAAGCTTTCTTT
CDR3aa: CASSPSRGGADTEAFF
abundance: -
j_gene: TRBJ1-1
len: 16
d_gene: -
v_gene: TRBV9

CDR3nt: TGTGCCACCAGCAGAGATCGGGGGGGGATTCAGCCCCAGCATTTT
CDR3aa: CATSRDRGGIQPQHF
abundance: -
j_gene: TRBJ1-5
len: 15
d_gene: -
v_gene: TRBV15

CDR3nt: TGTGCCAGCGCGTTTGGAGCGGGGAAAAATCAGCCCCAGCATTTT
CDR3aa: CASAFGAGKNQPQHF
abundance: -
j_gene: TRBJ1-5
len: 15
d_gene: -
v_gene: TRBV2

CDR3nt: TGTGCCAGCAATAACCTGCAGAACGAGCAGTACTTC
CDR3aa: CASNNLQNEQYF
abundance: -
j_gene: TRBJ2-7
len: 12
d_gene: -
v_gene: TRBV9

CDR3nt: TGTGCCAGCAGCGCGGGAAACAGCAATGAGGGCTCTAACTATGGCTACACCTTC
CDR3aa: CASSAGNSNEGSNYGYTF
abundance: -
j_gene: TRBJ1-2
len: 18
d_gene: -
v_gene: TRBV9

CDR3nt: TGTGCCAGCAGCCCCTACCTGACAGGGGTCTGGGAGCAGTACTTC
CDR3aa: CASSPYLTGVWEQYF
abundance: once
j_gene: TRBJ2-7
len: 15
d_gene: TRBD1
v_gene: TRBV7-3

CDR3nt: TGTGCCAGTAGTATAGAAGGGACTAGGGTCGGGGAGCTGTTTTTT
CDR3aa: CASSIEGTRVGELFF
abundance: -
j_gene: TRBJ2-2
len: 15
d_gene: TRBD2
v_gene: TRBV19

CDR3nt: TGTGCCAGCAGGGAGACAGAAATCAATGAAAAACTGTTTTTT
CDR3aa: CASRETEINEKLFF
abundance: once
j_gene: TRBJ1-4
len: 14
d_gene: -
v_gene: TRBV2

CDR3nt: TGTGCCAGCAGCGTAGAGGGGGACAGGGGCGAGCAGTACTTC
CDR3aa: CASSVEGDRGEQYF
abundance: -
j_gene: TRBJ2-7
len: 14
d_gene: TRBD1
v_gene: TRBV9

CDR3nt: TGTGCCAGCAGCCATACTAGCGGGAGGGCCCTTACCTCCTACGAGCAGTACTTC
CDR3aa: CASSHTSGRALTSYEQYF
abundance: -
j_gene: TRBJ2-7
len: 18
d_gene: TRBD2
v_gene: TRBV7-9

CDR3nt: TGTGCCATCAGTCATAGGGACTTCTCCTACGAGCAGTACTTC
CDR3aa: CAISHRDFSYEQYF
abundance: -
j_gene: TRBJ2-7
len: 14
d_gene: -
v_gene: TRBV10-3

CDR3nt: TGTGCCAGCAGCGTCCGACTAGCGGGGGACAATGAGCAGTTCTTC
CDR3aa: CASSVRLAGDNEQFF
abundance: -
j_gene: TRBJ2-1
len: 15
d_gene: TRBD2
v_gene: TRBV9

CDR3nt: TGTGCCAGCATGATGCGGGACACCATATATTTT
CDR3aa: CASMMRDTIYF
abundance: -
j_gene: TRBJ1-3
len: 11
d_gene: -
v_gene: TRBV6-6

CDR3nt: TGTGCCAGCAGCTCGGACAGATTTTACGAGCAGTACTTC
CDR3aa: CASSSDRFYEQYF
abundance: -
j_gene: TRBJ2-7
len: 13
d_gene: -
v_gene: TRBV7-2

CDR3nt: TGTGCCAGCAATTACGAGGGAGGGCCCAATGAGCAGTTCTTC
CDR3aa: CASNYEGGPNEQFF
abundance: -
j_gene: TRBJ2-1
len: 14
d_gene: TRBD2
v_gene: TRBV2

CDR3nt: TGTGCCAGCTCACCGGGGCAGGGAGAGACCCAGTACTTC
CDR3aa: CASSPGQGETQYF
abundance: once
j_gene: TRBJ2-5
len: 13
d_gene: -
v_gene: TRBV18

CDR3nt: TGCAGCGTTGAAGAGATCCGGGGGGCCTACGAGCAGTACTTC
CDR3aa: CSVEEIRGAYEQYF
abundance: -
j_gene: TRBJ2-7
len: 14
d_gene: TRBD2
v_gene: TRBV29-1

CDR3nt: TGTGCCAGCAGTTACTCGTCGGGTCTGCCAGATACGCAGTATTTT
CDR3aa: CASSYSSGLPDTQYF
abundance: -
j_gene: TRBJ2-3
len: 15
d_gene: -
v_gene: TRBV6-5

CDR3nt: TGTGCCAGCAGTGACCTAGGTGAGCAGTTCTTC
CDR3aa: CASSDLGEQFF
abundance: -
j_gene: TRBJ2-1
len: 11
d_gene: -
v_gene: TRBV6-4

CDR3nt: TGTGCCAGTAGTCTCCCGGGACAATGGATCTACAATGAGCAGTTCTTC
CDR3aa: CASSLPGQWIYNEQFF
abundance: -
j_gene: TRBJ2-1
len: 16
d_gene: -
v_gene: TRBV19

CDR3nt: TGTGCCAGCAGCCTAACGGGGACAGTCTCCTACGAGCAGTACTTC
CDR3aa: CASSLTGTVSYEQYF
abundance: -
j_gene: TRBJ2-7
len: 15
d_gene: TRBD1
v_gene: TRBV28

CDR3nt: TGTGCCAGCAGTTCAAACCTAGCGGGAGTTTCCAATGAGCAGTTCTTC
CDR3aa: CASSSNLAGVSNEQFF
abundance: -
j_gene: TRBJ2-1
len: 16
d_gene: TRBD2
v_gene: TRBV2

CDR3nt: TGCGCCAGCAGCCTTGGAGGTTACGCATACTCTGGAAACACCATATATTTT
CDR3aa: CASSLGGYAYSGNTIYF
abundance: -
j_gene: TRBJ1-3
len: 17
d_gene: -
v_gene: TRBV5-1

CDR3nt: TGCGCCAGCAGCTTGGAGACAGGGGCAAACACCATATATTTT
CDR3aa: CASSLETGANTIYF
abundance: -
j_gene: TRBJ1-3
len: 14
d_gene: TRBD1
v_gene: TRBV5-1

CDR3nt: TGTGCCAGCGGCAGACAGGGCCCTTATAGCAATCAGCCCCAGCATTTT
CDR3aa: CASGRQGPYSNQPQHF
abundance: -
j_gene: TRBJ1-5
len: 16
d_gene: TRBD1
v_gene: TRBV27

CDR3nt: TGTGCCATCAGTGAGTCGGTGGGGACTAGCGGCAATGAGCAGTTCTTC
CDR3aa: CAISESVGTSGNEQFF
abundance: -
j_gene: TRBJ2-1
len: 16
d_gene: TRBD2
v_gene: TRBV10-3

CDR3nt: TGTGCCAGCAGCGTAGCCCCAAACACTGAAGCTTTCTTT
CDR3aa: CASSVAPNTEAFF
abundance: -
j_gene: TRBJ1-1
len: 13
d_gene: -
v_gene: TRBV9

CDR3nt: TGTGCCAGCAGTTTAGCGGGACTAGCGCACGAGCAGTACTTC
CDR3aa: CASSLAGLAHEQYF
abundance: -
j_gene: TRBJ2-7
len: 14
d_gene: TRBD2
v_gene: TRBV27

CDR3nt: TGTGCCAGCAGCTTTTTCGGGAGCGGTTCGAATGAGCAGTTCTTC
CDR3aa: CASSFFGSGSNEQFF
abundance: -
j_gene: TRBJ2-1
len: 15
d_gene: -
v_gene: TRBV13

CDR3nt: TGTGCCAGCAGTTTCCCGGGAGGCACAGATACGCAGTATTTT
CDR3aa: CASSFPGGTDTQYF
abundance: -
j_gene: TRBJ2-3
len: 14
d_gene: -
v_gene: TRBV25-1

CDR3nt: TGTGCCAGCAGCTTGGGCCAGAATGGCCAGCCCCAGCATTTT
CDR3aa: CASSLGQNGQPQHF
abundance: -
j_gene: TRBJ1-5
len: 14
d_gene: -
v_gene: TRBV5-6

CDR3nt: TGTGCCAGCAGTTTTTCAGGGAATCAGCCCCAGCATTTT
CDR3aa: CASSFSGNQPQHF
abundance: -
j_gene: TRBJ1-5
len: 13
d_gene: -
v_gene: TRBV27

CDR3nt: TGTGCCATCAGTGAGCCGGACAAAGGAAACGAGCAGTACTTC
CDR3aa: CAISEPDKGNEQYF
abundance: once
j_gene: TRBJ2-7
len: 14
d_gene: -
v_gene: TRBV10-3

CDR3nt: TGTGCCAGCAGCCATACAGGGGTATCCTACGAGCAGTACTTC
CDR3aa: CASSHTGVSYEQYF
abundance: -
j_gene: TRBJ2-7
len: 14
d_gene: TRBD1
v_gene: TRBV7-2

CDR3nt: TGCGCCAGCAGCCTAGTAGGGGACTCATCTTACTCCTACGAGCAGTACTTC
CDR3aa: CASSLVGDSSYSYEQYF
abundance: -
j_gene: TRBJ2-7
len: 17
d_gene: -
v_gene: TRBV5-1

CDR3nt: TGCGCCAGCAGCCAACGGCAGGGGGGCACTGAAGCTTTCTTT
CDR3aa: CASSQRQGGTEAFF
abundance: -
j_gene: TRBJ1-1
len: 14
d_gene: TRBD1
v_gene: TRBV4-3

CDR3nt: TGTGCCAGCAGTAGAAACCGGGGCTCCTACAATGAGCAGTTCTTC
CDR3aa: CASSRNRGSYNEQFF
abundance: once
j_gene: TRBJ2-1
len: 15
d_gene: -
v_gene: TRBV6-1

CDR3nt: TGTGCCAGCAGACCGGGGACAGTTGGAAACACCATATATTTT
CDR3aa: CASRPGTVGNTIYF
abundance: -
j_gene: TRBJ1-3
len: 14
d_gene: TRBD1
v_gene: TRBV6-1

CDR3nt: TGCGCCAGCAGATCGTCCTCCCTCTCTGGGGCCAACGTCCTGACTTTC
CDR3aa: CASRSSSLSGANVLTF
abundance: -
j_gene: TRBJ2-6
len: 16
d_gene: -
v_gene: TRBV5-1

CDR3nt: TGTGCCAGCAGCCCAACGGGGTACACTGAAGCTTTCTTT
CDR3aa: CASSPTGYTEAFF
abundance: -
j_gene: TRBJ1-1
len: 13
d_gene: -
v_gene: TRBV7-3

CDR3nt: TGTGCCAGCAGCTTAGAGGTAACAGGCAACTATGGCTACACCTTC
CDR3aa: CASSLEVTGNYGYTF
abundance: -
j_gene: TRBJ1-2
len: 15
d_gene: -
v_gene: TRBV7-9

CDR3nt: TGTGCCAGCATGGCGGGGTCCAATCAGCCCCAGCATTTT
CDR3aa: CASMAGSNQPQHF
abundance: -
j_gene: TRBJ1-5
len: 13
d_gene: -
v_gene: TRBV6-6